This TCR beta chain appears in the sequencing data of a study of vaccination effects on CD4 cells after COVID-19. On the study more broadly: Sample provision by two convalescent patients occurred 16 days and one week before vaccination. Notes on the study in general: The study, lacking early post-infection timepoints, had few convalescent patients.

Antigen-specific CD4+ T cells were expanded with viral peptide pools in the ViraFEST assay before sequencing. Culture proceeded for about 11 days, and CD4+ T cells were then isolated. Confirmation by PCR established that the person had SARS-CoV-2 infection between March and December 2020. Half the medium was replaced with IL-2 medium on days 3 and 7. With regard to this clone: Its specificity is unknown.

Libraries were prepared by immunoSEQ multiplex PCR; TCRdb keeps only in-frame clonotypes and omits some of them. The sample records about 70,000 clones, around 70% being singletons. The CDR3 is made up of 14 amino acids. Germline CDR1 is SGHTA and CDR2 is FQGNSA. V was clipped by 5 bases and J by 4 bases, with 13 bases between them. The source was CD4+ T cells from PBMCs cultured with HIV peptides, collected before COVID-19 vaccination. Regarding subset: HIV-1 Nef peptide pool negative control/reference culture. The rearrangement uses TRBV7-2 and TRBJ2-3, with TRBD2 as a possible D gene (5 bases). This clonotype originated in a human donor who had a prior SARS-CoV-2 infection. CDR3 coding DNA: TGTGCCAGCAGCCGGTCGGGATGGGCAGATACGCAGTATTTT. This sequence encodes CASSRSGWADTQYF. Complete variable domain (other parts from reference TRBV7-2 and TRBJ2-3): GAGVSQSPSNKVTEKGKDVELRCDPISGHTALYWYRQSLGQGLEFLIYFQGNSAPDKSGLPSDRFSAERTGGSVSTLTIQRTQQEDSAVYLCASSRSGWADTQYFGPGTRLTVL.